This is a list of T cell receptor beta chains from one sample in a study of blood T cells in healthy people across ages. From the 5' RACE reads, TCRdb called clonotypes with MiXCR, one entry per CDR3 protein. The table includes approximately 1,000,000 distinct CDR3 sequences, around two fifths detected once. Sequenced sample: blood. These receptor sequences come from a man aged 18-30 years in good health. Each CDR3 is given with its conserved first and last residue. The D gene is left open where the match is weak. Rows may omit the clone size; those that give it use once, few, many or a size class.

TRBD1 TRBJ1-6 - TRBV6-1 15 CASTGTGQENSPLHF TGTGCCAGCACTGGGACAGGGCAGGAGAATTCACCCCTCCACTTT
TRBD2 TRBJ2-3 - TRBV4-2 18 CASSHAAGGSPSTDTQYF TGTGCCAGCAGCCATGCAGCGGGGGGTTCTCCTTCCACAGATACGCAGTATTTT
- TRBJ2-7 few TRBV30 12 CAWSGLSYEQYF TGTGCCTGGAGTGGGCTCTCCTACGAGCAGTACTTC
TRBD1 TRBJ1-2 - TRBV6-1 14 CASSYQAGGYGYTF TGTGCCAGCAGCTACCAGGCAGGGGGCTATGGCTACACCTTC
- TRBJ1-4 - TRBV4-3 15 CASSQETGTNEKLFF TGCGCCAGCAGCCAGGAAACGGGGACTAATGAAAAACTGTTTTTT
- TRBJ1-5 - TRBV6-2/TRBV6-3 14 CASSRRWGYQPQHF TGTGCCAGCAGCCGTAGGTGGGGATATCAGCCCCAGCATTTT
TRBD2 TRBJ2-3 few TRBV9 16 CASSEGRGLVPDTQYF TGTGCCAGCAGCGAGGGAAGGGGACTAGTACCCGATACGCAGTATTTT
TRBD2 TRBJ2-1 few TRBV20-1 15 CSARLAGTSYNEQFF TGCAGTGCCAGACTAGCGGGGACCTCATACAATGAGCAGTTCTTC
- TRBJ1-2 many TRBV27 14 CASSLHDGGNGYTF TGTGCCAGCAGTCTTCATGATGGGGGTAATGGCTACACCTTC
- TRBJ2-1 once TRBV20-1 12 CSARAESGEQFF TGCAGTGCTAGAGCGGAGTCGGGGGAGCAGTTCTTC
- TRBJ1-1 - TRBV9 14 CASSVGVVNTEAFF TGTGCCAGCAGCGTGGGGGTAGTGAACACTGAAGCTTTCTTT
TRBD1 TRBJ1-4 few TRBV7-9 15 CASSRSQGADEKLFF TGTGCCAGCAGCCGAAGTCAGGGGGCGGATGAAAAACTGTTTTTT
- TRBJ2-3 few TRBV20-1 14 CSAGPGSSTDTQYF TGCAGTGCTGGCCCAGGGAGTAGCACAGATACGCAGTATTTT
- TRBJ1-3 once TRBV12-3/TRBV12-4 17 CASSFTVAGSSGNTIYF TGTGCCAGCAGTTTCACGGTCGCGGGGAGCTCTGGAAACACCATATATTTT
- TRBJ2-3 many TRBV29-1 13 CSVPRDLRGTQYF TGCAGCGTCCCTCGGGACCTCCGTGGTACGCAGTATTTT
- TRBJ2-5 - TRBV11-3 13 CASSLFSAGEQYF TGTGCCAGCAGCTTATTCTCGGCAGGAGAGCAGTACTTC
- TRBJ1-1 - TRBV7-2 16 CASSLAHGTPNTEAFF TGTGCCAGCAGCTTAGCGCATGGGACACCGAACACTGAAGCTTTCTTT
TRBD2 TRBJ2-7 once TRBV4-1 17 CASSQDGRLAGGNEQYF TGCGCCAGCAGCCAAGACGGCCGGCTAGCGGGAGGAAACGAGCAGTACTTC
- TRBJ1-1 - TRBV3-1 11 CASGRQAEAFF TGTGCCAGCGGACGACAGGCTGAAGCTTTCTTT
- TRBJ2-2 - TRBV4-2 15 CASSLDRDNTGELFF TGTGCCAGCAGCCTGGACAGAGACAACACCGGGGAGCTGTTTTTT
- TRBJ2-3 - TRBV20-1 14 CSARESTNIDTQYF TGCAGTGCTAGGGAGAGCACCAACATAGATACGCAGTATTTT
TRBD2 TRBJ2-3 few TRBV6-2/TRBV6-3 17 CASSYGERGANSDTQYF TGTGCCAGCAGTTACGGGGAGCGGGGGGCCAATTCAGATACGCAGTATTTT
- TRBJ2-7 few TRBV21-1 15 CASSKDNRNFYEQYF TGTGCCAGCAGCAAGGATAACAGAAACTTCTACGAGCAGTACTTC
- TRBJ1-1 once TRBV5-5 16 CASSLYRAPLNTEAFF TGTGCCAGCAGCTTGTATAGGGCCCCCTTGAACACTGAAGCTTTCTTT
- TRBJ2-4 - TRBV6-1 17 CASSERLPASSKNIQYF TGTGCCAGCAGTGAACGCCTCCCCGCATCTAGCAAAAACATTCAGTACTTC
TRBD1 TRBJ1-4 - TRBV4-3 17 CASSSGTGGYTNEKLFF TGCGCCAGCAGCTCTGGGACAGGGGGCTATACTAATGAAAAACTGTTTTTT
- TRBJ2-7 many TRBV5-1 12 CASSLDGYEQYF TGCGCCAGCAGCTTGGACGGCTACGAGCAGTACTTC
TRBD2 TRBJ2-1 - TRBV20-1 16 CSARPIAGDSYNEQFF TGCAGTGCTAGACCCATAGCGGGAGACTCCTACAATGAGCAGTTCTTC
TRBD2 TRBJ2-3 few TRBV27 18 CASSLSAGGYPSTDTQYF TGTGCCAGCAGTTTATCGGCGGGGGGGTATCCTAGCACAGATACGCAGTATTTT